This T cell receptor (beta chain) was identified during a study of cytomegalovirus exposure and HLA in healthy donors. Study findings and constraints: It was in a later analysis that TCR association rates were seen to vary by HLA locus, highest for DRB1 and lowest for HLA-C.

The germline V gene has CDR1 SGHRS and CDR2 YFSETQ. The CDR3 runs to 15 residues. V gave up 6 bases and J gave up 4 bases; unmatched junction bases: 6. It was with 60 Vbeta and 13 Jbeta primers that the PCR ran. TCRdb's table, derived via immunoSEQ multiplex PCR, lists solely in-frame clones and lacks some. Of some 92,000 clones listed, around 75% are singletons. In the case of this clone: The antigen remains undetermined.

This chain links TRBV5-1 with TRBJ1-4; 10 bases are a match to TRBD1. The receptor was isolated from a man younger than 35 in good health and CMV-seropositive. The sample was PBMCs. The CDR3 nucleotides read TGCGCCAGCAAAGTTGGGACAGGGGATAATGAAAAACTGTTTTTT. Protein: CASKVGTGDNEKLFF.